This TCR beta chain was identified during a study of ipilimumab plus nivolumab after autologous stem cell transplantation. Overall study context: The DLBCL group included primary refractory and relapsed cases.

The CDR3 runs 17 residues. Germline CDR1 LNHNV, CDR2 YYDKDF (reference sequence). J lost 10 bases, V lost 1 base, and 13 bases had no gene match. Checkpoint therapy with ipilimumab 1 mg/kg began 14 to 28 days after transplant. The method was immunoSEQ multiplex PCR; TCRdb's version includes in-frame clones alone and lacks a portion of them. Among some 10,000 clones listed, under 85% were seen once. The specimen was PBMCs, collected in a trial of ipilimumab plus nivolumab as post-transplant consolidation. The V call is TRBV15, the J call TRBJ2-1; 10 nucleotides line up with TRBD2. The sequence came from a male donor with diffuse large B-cell lymphoma. The CDR3 DNA reads as TGTGCCACCAGCAGAGGTCGTAGCGGGGGGCCTCAAGGGGAGCAGTTCTTC. Translated: CATSRGRSGGPQGEQFF.